This T cell receptor (beta chain) was recovered during a study of shared clonotypes between healthy human individuals. Study overall: Per donor, CD8 memory used one plate, CD8 naive used two, CD4 memory used three and CD4 naive used three.

Notes on this clone: Its antigen is unidentified.

V trimming: 6 bases; J trimming: 8 bases; junction bases outside the gene matches: 13. Germline V CDR1 and CDR2: MNHEY, SMNVEV (reference sequence). This CDR3 is built from 15 residues. Whole-study findings and limits: Roughly 5% of naive CD4 clonotypes were shared across several donors.

Approximately 30,000 T cell genomes (approximately 190 ng DNA) went into each sorted-subset replicate. Repertoires were generated with immunoSEQ multiplex PCR, while TCRdb's copy carries only in-frame clones and drops some. The sample holds about 990,000 clones, about 84% seen once. This receptor was taken from a young man in good health. Some clones in this sample may be carry-over from other donors' samples. The chain combines TRBV27 with TRBJ2-1; 7 positions agree with TRBD2. Material for sequencing was memory CD4+ T cells from PBMCs. Subset noted: CD45RA-negative fraction. The CDR3: CASSPGLGRRDEQFF. For the CDR3, the DNA is TGTGCCAGCAGCCCAGGACTAGGTCGTCGAGATGAGCAGTTCTTC.